The rows below give T cell receptor beta chains drawn from one sample of a study of T cell responses to AZD1222 COVID-19 vaccine. Sequencing was performed with immunoSEQ multiplex PCR; in TCRdb, only in-frame clones are kept and a portion is missing. The profile covers about 150,000 clones, with about nine tenths appearing a single time and roughly 5.8% taken by the ten largest. The material sequenced was peripheral blood, taken on day 0 of MenACWY control vaccination. Source of these receptors: an adult in good health. Both conserved end residues are part of each CDR3. A D gene is named only where the DNA matches it firmly. Clone sizes are given selectively: once, few, many, or a class where the clone is expanded.

NA	NA	TRBV19	TRBJ2-4	TGTGCCAGTAGTTCAACCACAGGGTTGGGATTTTGGAACATTCAGTACTTC	CASSSTTGLGFWNIQYF
NA	TRBD1	TRBV24-1	TRBJ2-7	TGTGCCACCAGTGATTGGGAGTGGGCGCAGGGGGTGTACTTC	CATSDWEWAQGVYF
NA	TRBD2	TRBV6-1	TRBJ2-3	TGTGCCAGCAGTGTCTACCGGACTAGCGGGACTCGGACAGATACGCAGTATTTT	CASSVYRTSGTRTDTQYF
NA	TRBD2	TRBV10-2	TRBJ2-6	TGCGCCAGCAGTGAGAAGGCTAGCGGGAAGTCTGGGGCCAACGTCCTGACTTTC	CASSEKASGKSGANVLTF
NA	NA	TRBV5-6	TRBJ1-1	TGTGCCAGCAGCTGGGGGGTGAACACTGAAGCTTTCTTT	CASSWGVNTEAFF
NA	NA	TRBV9	TRBJ2-7	TGTGCCAGCGGTCTGGACAGACGCTCCTACGAGCAGTACTTC	CASGLDRRSYEQYF
NA	NA	TRBV5-4	TRBJ1-1	TGTGCCAGCAGCTTGAACCCGGAGCTAACTGAAGCTTTCTTT	CASSLNPELTEAFF
once	TRBD1	TRBV6-4	TRBJ1-6	TGTGCCAGCAGGGGGACAGGGGGGGATAATTCACCCCTCCACTTT	CASRGTGGDNSPLHF
NA	NA	TRBV28	TRBJ1-2	TGTGCCACTATACTTGGGGGGAACATTTACACCTTC	CATILGGNIYTF
NA	TRBD1	TRBV24-1	TRBJ1-2	TGTGCCACCAGTGAGACAGGGTCTGGCTACACCTTC	CATSETGSGYTF
NA	NA	TRBV6-5	TRBJ1-5	TGTGCCACCCACCCCGGTCGAGGCAATCAGCCCCAGCATTTT	CATHPGRGNQPQHF
NA	NA	TRBV14	TRBJ1-2	TGTGCCAGCAGCCAACAATGGGGTAACTATGGCTACACCTTC	CASSQQWGNYGYTF
NA	TRBD1	TRBV9	TRBJ1-6	TGTGCCAGCAGCGTAGCTGACAGGGTTAATTCACCCCTCCACTTT	CASSVADRVNSPLHF
NA	NA	TRBV4-1	TRBJ1-2	TGCGCCAGCAGCCAAGAGGACGAGGTCTATGGCTACACCTTC	CASSQEDEVYGYTF
NA	NA	TRBV5-1	TRBJ2-4	TGCGCCAGCAGCTTGGTTCCTTGGGACGGGAGACAGACGAACATTCAGTACTTC	CASSLVPWDGRQTNIQYF
NA	NA	TRBV5-4	TRBJ1-5	TGTGCCAGCAGCCTGGACAATCATCAGCCCCAGCATTTT	CASSLDNHQPQHF
NA	TRBD1	TRBV7-2	TRBJ1-1	TGTGCCAGCATAAGGACAGGGAGAGTTGATGAAGCTTTCTTT	CASIRTGRVDEAFF
NA	TRBD1	TRBV7-6	TRBJ2-3	TGTGCCAGCAGCGTGGGACAGGGGACGCAGTATTTT	CASSVGQGTQYF
NA	TRBD2	TRBV23-1	TRBJ2-2	TGCGCCGGGGGCGGGAGGCACACCGGGGAGCTGTTTTTT	CAGGGRHTGELFF
NA	NA	TRBV18	TRBJ1-1	TGTGCCAGCTCACCAGCTCTACCGGTGAACACTGAAGCTTTCTTT	CASSPALPVNTEAFF
NA	NA	TRBV7-2	TRBJ1-2	TGTGCCAGCAGCCCGACGATCCGGACATTCAACTATGGCTACACCTTC	CASSPTIRTFNYGYTF
NA	NA	TRBV10-1	TRBJ1-5	TGCGCCAGCAGTGAGGCAGGGCCTCAACCCCAGCATTTT	CASSEAGPQPQHF
few	TRBD2	TRBV9	TRBJ2-1	TGTGCCAGCAGCGCATCAAGTGGGACTAGCGGGAGAGGTACCTACAATGAGCAGTTCTTC	CASSASSGTSGRGTYNEQFF
few	TRBD1	TRBV6-6	TRBJ1-2	TGTGCCAGCACGAATCGCCCGGGACAGGGGGCCGATGGCTACACCTTC	CASTNRPGQGADGYTF
NA	NA	TRBV6-5	TRBJ1-2	TGTGCCAGCAGTTACCGGGGGACTAACTATGGCTACACCTTC	CASSYRGTNYGYTF
NA	NA	TRBV2	TRBJ1-1	TGTGCCAGCAACACAGCGGGGGCTGAAGCTTTCTTT	CASNTAGAEAFF
once	TRBD2	TRBV7-8	TRBJ2-6	TGTGCCAGCGGGGAGGGATACGGCGCCGGGGCCAACGTCCTGACTTTC	CASGEGYGAGANVLTF
NA	NA	TRBV30	TRBJ2-1	TGTGCCTGGAGTGCACGGTCTTCTAGTGAGCAGTTCTTC	CAWSARSSSEQFF
NA	TRBD2	TRBV28	TRBJ2-1	TGTGCCAGCAGTTCGTTATGGGGCGGACTAGCGGGAGCCAATGAGCAGTTCTTC	CASSSLWGGLAGANEQFF
once	TRBD2	TRBV28	TRBJ2-1	TGTGCCAGCAGTTCAGGTGGCGGGGGGAGCTCCTACAATGAGCAGTTCTTC	CASSSGGGGSSYNEQFF
NA	TRBD1	TRBV19	TRBJ1-1	TGTGCCAGTAGGGGACCACAGGGGGCGGGCACTGAAGCTTTCTTT	CASRGPQGAGTEAFF
NA	NA	TRBV25-1	TRBJ2-7	TGTGCCAGCAGTGACTACTATCGGTACGAGCAGTACTTC	CASSDYYRYEQYF
NA	TRBD1	TRBV9	TRBJ1-4	TGTGCCAGCAGCACGAGACAGGGGAGGAATGAAAAACTGTTTTTT	CASSTRQGRNEKLFF
once	NA	TRBV7-9	TRBJ1-2	TGTGCCAGCAGCTCGGACGGAATCGAAGGCTACACCTTC	CASSSDGIEGYTF
NA	NA	TRBV7-9	TRBJ2-3	TGTGCCAGCAGCTTAAGGGCAGGGACTAGCACAGATACGCAGTATTTT	CASSLRAGTSTDTQYF
NA	TRBD1	TRBV19	TRBJ1-2	TGTGCCAGCCGATCACAGGGGTTCGACGGCTACACCTTC	CASRSQGFDGYTF
once	NA	TRBV5-1	TRBJ2-7	TGCGCCAGCACGGACAGCCACCTTGAATTGCAGTACTTC	CASTDSHLELQYF
NA	NA	TRBV29-1	TRBJ1-1	TGCAGCGTTCCGGTTCGGGGGGGAGGTCCTGAAGCTTTCTTT	CSVPVRGGGPEAFF
NA	NA	TRBV7-9	TRBJ1-2	TGTGCCAGCAGCTTAGAAAAAGTGTACACCTTC	CASSLEKVYTF
once	NA	TRBV3-1/TRBV3-2	TRBJ1-1	TGTGCCAGCAGCCAAGCACTGGCAAGCACTGAAGCTTTCTTT	CASSQALASTEAFF
NA	NA	TRBV9	TRBJ2-1	TGTGCCAGCAGCGTAGCGGCTAGCGAGGGCGGTGAGCAGTTCTTC	CASSVAASEGGEQFF
NA	TRBD1	TRBV28	TRBJ1-5	TGTGCCAGCAGACACGGGACAGGGGGCGGTCAGCCCCAGCATTTT	CASRHGTGGGQPQHF
NA	NA	TRBV19	TRBJ2-3	TGTGCCAGTAGTCCCGGTCGGGGGCGGGAATATTATAGCACAGATACGCAGTATTTT	CASSPGRGREYYSTDTQYF
NA	NA	TRBV6-5	TRBJ2-2	TGTGCCACCCGTAGCTCCAAGACGAACACCGGGGAGCTGTTTTTT	CATRSSKTNTGELFF
NA	NA	TRBV2	TRBJ1-4	TGTGCCAGCATGAAGGGTATTGGGAATGAAAAACTGTTTTTT	CASMKGIGNEKLFF
NA	TRBD2	TRBV18	TRBJ2-1	TGTGCCAGCTCACCGACTAGCGGGAGGGCCAATGAGCAGTTCTTC	CASSPTSGRANEQFF
NA	NA	TRBV5-1	TRBJ1-1	TGCGCCAGCAGCTGGTCGGACACTCGAGGCACTGAAGCTTTCTTT	CASSWSDTRGTEAFF
NA	TRBD1	TRBV29-1	TRBJ1-1	TGCAGCGCAGGGGACAGCCGATCGGGCTTT	CSAGDSRSGF
NA	TRBD1	TRBV27	TRBJ2-7	TGTGCCAGCAGTTTCAGTGACAGGGTTAACGAGCAGTACTTC	CASSFSDRVNEQYF
NA	NA	TRBV21-1	TRBJ2-2	TGTGCCAGCAGCAGATGGGACAGGAACACCGGGGAGCTGTTTTTT	CASSRWDRNTGELFF
once	NA	TRBV6-4	TRBJ1-6	TGTGCCAGCAGTGACAGGGGTTCACCCCTCCACTTT	CASSDRGSPLHF
NA	TRBD2	TRBV6-5	TRBJ2-2	TGTGCCAGCAGTAAGACTAGCTTTATCGGGGAGCTGTTTTTT	CASSKTSFIGELFF
once	TRBD2	TRBV6-2/TRBV6-3	TRBJ2-1	TGTGCCAGCAGTTACGAGACGGGAGGGCCCTATAATGAGCAGTTCTTC	CASSYETGGPYNEQFF